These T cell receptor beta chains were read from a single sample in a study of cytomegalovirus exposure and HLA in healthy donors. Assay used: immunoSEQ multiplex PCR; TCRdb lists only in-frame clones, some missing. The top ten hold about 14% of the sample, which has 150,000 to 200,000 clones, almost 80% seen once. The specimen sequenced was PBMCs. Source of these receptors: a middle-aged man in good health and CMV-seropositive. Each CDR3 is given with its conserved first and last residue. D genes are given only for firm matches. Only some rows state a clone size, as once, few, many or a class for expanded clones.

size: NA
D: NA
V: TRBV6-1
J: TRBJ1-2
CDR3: CASSDPQGNYGYTF
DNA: TGTGCCAGCAGTGATCCCCAGGGTAACTATGGCTACACCTTC

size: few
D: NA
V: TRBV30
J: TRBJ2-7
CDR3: CAWSVTPLRAPSYEQYF
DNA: TGTGCCTGGAGTGTAACCCCCCTCAGGGCCCCATCCTACGAGCAGTACTTC

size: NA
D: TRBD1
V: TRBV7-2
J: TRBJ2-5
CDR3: CASSLGTARRETQYF
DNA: TGTGCCAGCAGCCTCGGGACAGCCAGGCGGGAGACCCAGTACTTC

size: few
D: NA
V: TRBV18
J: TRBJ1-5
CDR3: CASSPMSGPDQPQHF
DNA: TGTGCCAGCTCACCAATGAGTGGGCCAGATCAGCCCCAGCATTTT

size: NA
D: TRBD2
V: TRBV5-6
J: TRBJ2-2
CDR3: CASSFPTSGGATGELFF
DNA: TGTGCCAGCAGCTTCCCCACTAGCGGGGGGGCCACCGGGGAGCTGTTTTTT

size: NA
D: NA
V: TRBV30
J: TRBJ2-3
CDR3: CAFGGGPDTQYF
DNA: TGTGCCTTTGGGGGCGGGCCAGATACGCAGTATTTT

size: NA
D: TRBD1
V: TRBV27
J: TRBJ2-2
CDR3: CASRLRQGNTGELFF
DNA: TGTGCCAGCAGACTGAGACAGGGTAACACCGGGGAGCTGTTTTTT

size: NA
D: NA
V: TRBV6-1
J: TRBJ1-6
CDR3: CASSEAVPGSSYNSPLHF
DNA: TGTGCCAGCAGTGAAGCGGTTCCGGGAAGCTCCTATAATTCACCCCTCCACTTT

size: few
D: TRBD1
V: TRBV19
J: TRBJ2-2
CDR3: CASSRADRETGELFF
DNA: TGTGCCAGTAGTAGGGCAGACAGGGAGACCGGGGAGCTGTTTTTT

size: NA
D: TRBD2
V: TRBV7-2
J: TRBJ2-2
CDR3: CASHGRAANTGELFF
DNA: TGTGCCAGCCACGGGAGGGCAGCGAACACCGGGGAGCTGTTTTTT

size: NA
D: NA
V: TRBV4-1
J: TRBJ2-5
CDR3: CASSQWYSEQAETQYF
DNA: TGCGCCAGCAGCCAATGGTATTCGGAACAGGCGGAGACCCAGTACTTC

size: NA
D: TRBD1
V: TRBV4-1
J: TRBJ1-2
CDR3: CASSQVLQGAKGYTF
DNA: TGCGCCAGCAGCCAAGTGTTACAGGGGGCCAAAGGCTACACCTTC

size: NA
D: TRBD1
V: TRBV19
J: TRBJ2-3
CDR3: CASSRDRVIISTQYF
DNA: TGTGCCAGTAGTAGGGACAGGGTCATAATTAGTACGCAGTATTTT

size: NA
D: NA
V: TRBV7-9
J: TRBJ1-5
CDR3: CASTYGGDQPQHF
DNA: TGTGCCAGCACCTACGGAGGGGATCAGCCCCAGCATTTT

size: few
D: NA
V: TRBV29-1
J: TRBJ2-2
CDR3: CSVSGSSTGELFF
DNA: TGCAGCGTTTCAGGTTCAAGCACCGGGGAGCTGTTTTTT

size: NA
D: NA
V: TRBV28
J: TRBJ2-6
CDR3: CASSLEGAGANVLTF
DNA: TGTGCCAGCAGTTTAGAGGGGGCTGGGGCCAACGTCCTGACTTTC

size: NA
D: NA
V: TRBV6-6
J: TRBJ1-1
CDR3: CASSYSLADSSAFF
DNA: TGTGCCAGCAGTTACTCCTTGGCGGATTCTAGCGCTTTCTTT

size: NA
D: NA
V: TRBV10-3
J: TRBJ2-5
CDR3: CAKLRLVKETQYF
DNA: TGTGCCAAACTGAGACTTGTTAAAGAGACCCAGTACTTC

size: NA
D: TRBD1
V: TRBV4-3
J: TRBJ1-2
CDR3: CASSQPGQGRLAYTF
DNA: TGCGCCAGCAGCCAACCCGGACAGGGGAGGTTGGCCTACACCTTC

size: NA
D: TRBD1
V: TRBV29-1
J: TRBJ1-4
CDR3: CSGGDRDEKLFF
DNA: TGCAGCGGCGGGGACAGGGATGAAAAACTGTTTTTT

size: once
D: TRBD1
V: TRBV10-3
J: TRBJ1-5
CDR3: CAISEDRGGNQPQHF
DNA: TGTGCCATCAGTGAGGACAGGGGTGGCAATCAGCCCCAGCATTTT

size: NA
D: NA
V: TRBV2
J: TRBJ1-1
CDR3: CASSERETRREAFF
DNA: TGTGCCAGCAGTGAAAGAGAGACTCGCCGTGAAGCTTTCTTT

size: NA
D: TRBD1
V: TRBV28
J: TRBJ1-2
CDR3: CASSPEKGAYYGYTF
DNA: TGTGCCAGCAGTCCCGAGAAGGGGGCGTACTATGGCTACACCTTC

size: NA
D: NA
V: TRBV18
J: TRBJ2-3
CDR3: CASSPNQGRDTQYF
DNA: TGTGCCAGCTCACCAAACCAGGGAAGAGATACGCAGTATTTT

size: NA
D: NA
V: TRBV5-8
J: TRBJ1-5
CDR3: CASAPPESIIQPQHF
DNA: TGTGCCAGCGCCCCGCCGGAGTCCATAATTCAGCCCCAGCATTTT

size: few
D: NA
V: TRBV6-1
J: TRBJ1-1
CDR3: CASSDPGQVTEAFF
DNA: TGTGCCAGCAGTGATCCCGGCCAGGTCACTGAAGCTTTCTTT

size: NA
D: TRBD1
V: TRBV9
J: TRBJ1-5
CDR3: CASSVGTGPNQPQHF
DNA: TGTGCCAGCAGCGTCGGGACAGGCCCTAATCAGCCCCAGCATTTT

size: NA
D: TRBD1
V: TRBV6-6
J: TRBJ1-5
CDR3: CASSTDRGFNQPQHF
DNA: TGTGCCAGCAGTACGGACAGGGGGTTCAATCAGCCCCAGCATTTT

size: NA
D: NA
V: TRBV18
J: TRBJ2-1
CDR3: CASSPLGGLSYNEQFF
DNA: TGTGCCAGCTCACCCCTCGGCGGGCTCTCCTACAATGAGCAGTTCTTC

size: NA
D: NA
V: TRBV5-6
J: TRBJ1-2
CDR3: CASSLWGDGYTF
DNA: TGTGCCAGCAGCTTATGGGGGGATGGCTACACCTTC

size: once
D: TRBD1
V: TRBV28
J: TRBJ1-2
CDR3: CASSFGTGSYGYTF
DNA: TGTGCCAGCAGTTTCGGGACAGGGTCCTATGGCTACACCTTC

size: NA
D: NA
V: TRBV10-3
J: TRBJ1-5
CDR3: CAIRADVSSNQPQHF
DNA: TGTGCCATCAGGGCTGATGTATCTAGCAATCAGCCCCAGCATTTT